A selection of T cell receptor beta chains follows, all from one sample in a study of blood T cell repertoires in COVID-19. Profiled with immunoSEQ multiplex PCR; TCRdb holds only in-frame clones, not every one. The sample has about 83,000 clones; more than 80% are singletons. The sequenced sample consisted of peripheral blood. All receptors come from a woman of 80 years or more with acute or convalescent COVID-19. The CDR3 runs from the conserved cysteine through the conserved F or W. The D gene is left open where the match is weak. Clone sizes are given selectively: once, few, many, or a class where the clone is expanded.

CDR3aa: CAWSVVREGQPQHF; CDR3nt: TGTGCCTGGAGTGTGGTCAGAGAGGGTCAGCCCCAGCATTTT; d_gene: NA; v_gene: TRBV30; j_gene: TRBJ1-5; abundance: NA
CDR3aa: CASSPGDGETQYF; CDR3nt: TGTGCCAGCAGCCCAGGGGATGGGGAGACCCAGTACTTC; d_gene: NA; v_gene: TRBV28; j_gene: TRBJ2-5; abundance: once
CDR3aa: CASSEGANVFAFF; CDR3nt: TGTGCCAGCAGTGAAGGCGCAAATGTGTTCGCTTTCTTT; d_gene: NA; v_gene: TRBV2; j_gene: TRBJ1-1; abundance: NA
CDR3aa: CATSRENRASNQPQHF; CDR3nt: TGTGCCACCAGCAGGGAGAACAGGGCATCCAATCAGCCCCAGCATTTT; d_gene: NA; v_gene: TRBV15; j_gene: TRBJ1-5; abundance: NA
CDR3aa: CASSLTSGGYTF; CDR3nt: TGTGCCAGCAGCCTGACTTCGGGGGGCTACACCTTC; d_gene: NA; v_gene: TRBV3-1/TRBV3-2; j_gene: TRBJ1-2; abundance: NA
CDR3aa: CASSLGGDRGRGYTF; CDR3nt: TGTGCCAGCAGCTTAGGGGGGGACAGGGGGCGCGGCTACACCTTC; d_gene: TRBD1; v_gene: TRBV7-8; j_gene: TRBJ1-2; abundance: NA
CDR3aa: CASSSGVRGGEDTQYF; CDR3nt: TGTGCCAGCAGCTCCGGTGTGCGGGGGGGCGAAGATACGCAGTATTTT; d_gene: TRBD2; v_gene: TRBV11-3; j_gene: TRBJ2-3; abundance: NA
CDR3aa: CASTLQGGYTGELFF; CDR3nt: TGTGCCAGCACCCTACAAGGGGGTTACACCGGGGAGCTGTTTTTT; d_gene: NA; v_gene: TRBV27; j_gene: TRBJ2-2; abundance: NA
CDR3aa: CASSPGGLSTDTQYF; CDR3nt: TGTGCCAGCAGTCCGGGGGGCCTGAGCACAGATACGCAGTATTTT; d_gene: NA; v_gene: TRBV13; j_gene: TRBJ2-3; abundance: NA
CDR3aa: CASSLGAGTQYF; CDR3nt: TGTGCCAGCAGCTTAGGGGCAGGGACCCAGTACTTC; d_gene: NA; v_gene: TRBV7-9; j_gene: TRBJ2-5; abundance: once
CDR3aa: CASSLGQGARNSPLHF; CDR3nt: TGTGCCAGCAGCTTGGGACAGGGGGCCCGAAATTCACCCCTCCACTTT; d_gene: TRBD1; v_gene: TRBV5-4; j_gene: TRBJ1-6; abundance: NA
CDR3aa: CASSVALRETQYF; CDR3nt: TGTGCCAGCAGCGTAGCTCTTCGGGAGACCCAGTACTTC; d_gene: NA; v_gene: TRBV9; j_gene: TRBJ2-5; abundance: NA
CDR3aa: CSVAGGESSYEQYF; CDR3nt: TGCAGCGTTGCCGGGGGTGAGAGCTCCTACGAGCAGTACTTC; d_gene: NA; v_gene: TRBV29-1; j_gene: TRBJ2-7; abundance: few
CDR3aa: CASSLSDRASTGELFF; CDR3nt: TGTGCCAGCAGTCTATCGGACAGGGCTTCCACCGGGGAGCTGTTTTTT; d_gene: TRBD1; v_gene: TRBV11-2; j_gene: TRBJ2-2; abundance: NA
CDR3aa: CASSQRQGTREQYF; CDR3nt: TGTGCCAGCAGCCAAAGACAGGGAACTCGTGAGCAGTACTTC; d_gene: TRBD1; v_gene: TRBV3-1/TRBV3-2; j_gene: TRBJ2-7; abundance: NA
CDR3aa: CSGRENEKLFF; CDR3nt: TGCAGCGGGAGAGAAAATGAAAAACTGTTTTTT; d_gene: NA; v_gene: TRBV29-1; j_gene: TRBJ1-4; abundance: NA
CDR3aa: CASSEAAGRISGTGELFF; CDR3nt: TGTGCCAGCAGTGAAGCTGCAGGGCGGATTAGCGGCACCGGGGAGCTGTTTTTT; d_gene: NA; v_gene: TRBV2; j_gene: TRBJ2-2; abundance: NA
CDR3aa: CASSQRFPRSSYNSPLHF; CDR3nt: TGCGCCAGCAGCCAACGGTTCCCGAGGAGCTCCTATAATTCACCCCTCCACTTT; d_gene: NA; v_gene: TRBV4-3; j_gene: TRBJ1-6; abundance: NA
CDR3aa: CASSLQSGRGYNEQFF; CDR3nt: TGTGCCAGCAGCTTACAAAGCGGCAGGGGGTACAATGAGCAGTTCTTC; d_gene: TRBD1; v_gene: TRBV7-3; j_gene: TRBJ2-1; abundance: once
CDR3aa: CASRIDSGVDTQYF; CDR3nt: TGTGCCAGCAGGATAGACTCCGGCGTAGATACGCAGTATTTT; d_gene: NA; v_gene: TRBV6-5; j_gene: TRBJ2-3; abundance: NA
CDR3aa: CASSYSRQGGYEQYF; CDR3nt: TGTGCCAGCAGTTACTCGAGACAGGGGGGCTACGAGCAGTACTTC; d_gene: TRBD1; v_gene: TRBV6-5; j_gene: TRBJ2-7; abundance: once
CDR3aa: CASSLSYTGELFF; CDR3nt: TGTGCCAGCAGCTTATCATACACCGGGGAGCTGTTTTTT; d_gene: NA; v_gene: TRBV7-3; j_gene: TRBJ2-2; abundance: NA
CDR3aa: CASSLDTPSDTQYF; CDR3nt: TGTGCCAGCAGCTTAGACACACCCTCGGATACGCAGTATTTT; d_gene: NA; v_gene: TRBV7-2; j_gene: TRBJ2-3; abundance: NA
CDR3aa: CASSPTGANTEAFF; CDR3nt: TGTGCCAGCAGTCCGACAGGAGCGAACACTGAAGCTTTCTTT; d_gene: NA; v_gene: TRBV6-6; j_gene: TRBJ1-1; abundance: NA
CDR3aa: CATSEADRDEQYF; CDR3nt: TGTGCCACCAGTGAAGCGGACAGAGACGAGCAGTACTTC; d_gene: NA; v_gene: TRBV24-1; j_gene: TRBJ2-7; abundance: NA
CDR3aa: CASSQDLGGRGGWTQYF; CDR3nt: TGTGCCAGCAGCCAAGATCTAGGCGGCAGGGGCGGTTGGACCCAGTACTTC; d_gene: NA; v_gene: TRBV14; j_gene: TRBJ2-5; abundance: NA
CDR3aa: CASSIDPPGPRDPINSNQPQHF; CDR3nt: TGTGCCAGTAGTATAGACCCGCCTGGACCCAGGGATCCGATTAATAGCAATCAGCCCCAGCATTTT; d_gene: NA; v_gene: TRBV19; j_gene: TRBJ1-5; abundance: once
CDR3aa: CASSPGEVKNTEAFF; CDR3nt: TGTGCCAGCAGCCCCGGAGAGGTCAAGAACACTGAAGCTTTCTTT; d_gene: NA; v_gene: TRBV11-1; j_gene: TRBJ1-1; abundance: NA
CDR3aa: CASSLSPRGQGRNTEAFF; CDR3nt: TGTGCCAGCAGTCTATCACCCAGAGGACAGGGGCGGAACACTGAAGCTTTCTTT; d_gene: TRBD1; v_gene: TRBV6-6; j_gene: TRBJ1-1; abundance: NA
CDR3aa: CASSSRQGGLSEQYF; CDR3nt: TGCGCCAGCAGCTCAAGACAGGGGGGCTTAAGCGAGCAGTACTTC; d_gene: TRBD1; v_gene: TRBV5-1; j_gene: TRBJ2-7; abundance: once
CDR3aa: CASSSRTGSSYEQYF; CDR3nt: TGTGCCAGCAGTTCCCGGACAGGGAGCTCCTACGAGCAGTACTTC; d_gene: TRBD1; v_gene: TRBV28; j_gene: TRBJ2-7; abundance: NA
CDR3aa: CASSPDRAANTEAFF; CDR3nt: TGTGCCAGCAGCCCGGACAGGGCTGCGAACACTGAAGCTTTCTTT; d_gene: TRBD1; v_gene: TRBV7-9; j_gene: TRBJ1-1; abundance: once
CDR3aa: CASSGLGSGELFF; CDR3nt: TGTGCCAGCAGCGGACTGGGATCCGGGGAGCTGTTTTTT; d_gene: NA; v_gene: TRBV12-3/TRBV12-4; j_gene: TRBJ2-2; abundance: NA
CDR3aa: CASSLARGRGSYNEQFF; CDR3nt: TGTGCCAGCAGCTTAGCCAGGGGAAGGGGCTCCTACAATGAGCAGTTCTTC; d_gene: NA; v_gene: TRBV11-3; j_gene: TRBJ2-1; abundance: NA
CDR3aa: CSVATGSGNTIYF; CDR3nt: TGCAGCGTTGCGACAGGGTCTGGAAACACCATATATTTT; d_gene: TRBD1; v_gene: TRBV29-1; j_gene: TRBJ1-3; abundance: NA
CDR3aa: CASSVDLGQGSNSPLHF; CDR3nt: TGTGCCAGCAGCGTAGATTTGGGACAGGGGTCGAATTCACCCCTCCACTTT; d_gene: TRBD1; v_gene: TRBV9; j_gene: TRBJ1-6; abundance: NA
CDR3aa: CASSPGTTNEKLFF; CDR3nt: TGTGCCAGCTCACCCGGGACAACGAATGAAAAACTGTTTTTT; d_gene: NA; v_gene: TRBV18; j_gene: TRBJ1-4; abundance: NA
CDR3aa: CASSYAGQGMNTEAFF; CDR3nt: TGTGCCAGCAGTTACGCGGGACAGGGGATGAACACTGAAGCTTTCTTT; d_gene: TRBD1; v_gene: TRBV6-5; j_gene: TRBJ1-1; abundance: NA
CDR3aa: CASSLRDSSGNTIYF; CDR3nt: TGTGCCAGCAGTTTAAGGGACAGCTCTGGAAACACCATATATTTT; d_gene: TRBD1; v_gene: TRBV6-5; j_gene: TRBJ1-3; abundance: NA
CDR3aa: CASSPQGIYGYTF; CDR3nt: TGTGCCAGCAGCCCTCAGGGGATCTATGGCTACACCTTC; d_gene: NA; v_gene: TRBV5-6; j_gene: TRBJ1-2; abundance: NA
CDR3aa: CASSQGRRASGAQETQYF; CDR3nt: TGTGCCAGCAGCCAAGGGAGGAGGGCTAGCGGGGCCCAAGAGACCCAGTACTTC; d_gene: TRBD2; v_gene: TRBV3-1/TRBV3-2; j_gene: TRBJ2-5; abundance: NA
CDR3aa: CASSPQTRRAYDYQPQHF; CDR3nt: TGTGCCAGCAGCCCCCAGACCCGTAGAGCCTACGACTATCAGCCCCAGCATTTT; d_gene: NA; v_gene: TRBV7-2; j_gene: TRBJ1-5; abundance: NA
CDR3aa: CALRRFQPQHF; CDR3nt: TGCGCCCTTCGGAGGTTTCAGCCCCAGCATTTT; d_gene: NA; v_gene: TRBV23-1; j_gene: TRBJ1-5; abundance: once
CDR3aa: CASSPLRGSYEQYF; CDR3nt: TGTGCCAGCAGCCCTCTCCGCGGTTCGTACGAGCAGTACTTC; d_gene: NA; v_gene: TRBV3-1/TRBV3-2; j_gene: TRBJ2-7; abundance: NA
CDR3aa: CASSLDGGGVLYEQYF; CDR3nt: TGTGCCAGCAGCTTAGATGGTGGGGGGGTTCTCTACGAGCAGTACTTC; d_gene: TRBD2; v_gene: TRBV7-2; j_gene: TRBJ2-7; abundance: once
CDR3aa: CASSLGQITGELFF; CDR3nt: TGTGCCAGCAGTTTAGGACAGATCACCGGGGAGCTGTTTTTT; d_gene: NA; v_gene: TRBV27; j_gene: TRBJ2-2; abundance: NA
CDR3aa: CASSQTGAHGSYEQYF; CDR3nt: TGTGCCAGCAGCCAAACAGGGGCACACGGCTCCTACGAGCAGTACTTC; d_gene: TRBD1; v_gene: TRBV7-9; j_gene: TRBJ2-7; abundance: NA